The clone carrying this T cell receptor (beta chain) has at least ten counts. Its specificity is unknown. These data originate in a study of T cells in Graves' hyperthyroidism and ophthalmopathy. Amplification targeted TCR beta CDR3 regions from RNA transcripts. First-round RT-PCR of the TCR CDR3 relied on the HTBI primer set. TCRdb redid the calling of the multiplex PCR reads with MiXCR, one entry per CDR3 protein. The data contain 600,000 to 650,000 distinct CDR3 sequences, about 17% of them singletons. Study-wide points: Ophthalmopathy and stable hyperthyroidism were separated by a 13 V-J model.

This CDR3 spans 15 amino acids. V shed 4 bases and J 5 bases; nucleotides not matched to a gene: 9. CDR1 and CDR2 from the germline V gene are MDHEN and SYDVKM. A lack of ophthalmopathy progression within 18 months defined stable Graves' hyperthyroidism. PBMCs stemmed from 10 ml fresh peripheral blood. The sample taken for sequencing was blood. The chain joins TRBV28 to TRBJ2-7, with TRBD1 identical over 9 bases. This clonotype originated in a woman in her thirties with Graves' hyperthyroidism. The CDR3 DNA reads as TGTGCCAGCAGTTCGGCCGGGACAGGGATTGACGAGCAGTACTTC. It yields the protein CASSSAGTGIDEQYF. Using reference TRBV28 and TRBJ2-7 for the parts outside the CDR3, the full variable domain is DVKVTQSSRYLVKRTGEKVFLECVQDMDHENMFWYRQDPGLGLRLIYFSYDVKMKEKGDIPEGYSVSREKKERFSLILESASTNQTSMYLCASSSAGTGIDEQYFGPGTRLTVT.